Below, 26 T cell receptor beta chains from the same sample are listed, as sequenced in a study of response to subunit inactivated influenza vaccine (dated by TCRdb to about 2018). Receptors were amplified or captured by RT-PCR. Sequencing was performed on an Illumina HiSeq 2500. In TCRdb, the public reads were trimmed at Q25 with fastp and aligned with MiXCR, with productive beta chains retained. Rows with a matching CDR3 protein are joined into one entry that keeps the most common DNA and genes. Recorded for this sample are around 580,000 distinct CDR3 sequences; over 9.5% of them occurred a single time. The top ten clones comprise approximately 10% of the sample. The source material was PBMCs from blood, sampled on the day of vaccination. These receptors were taken from a man aged 50 to 59 who received an inactivated influenza vaccine. Donor details come from another sample of the same person, matched by shared clones.

The chain links TRBV5-1 to TRBJ2-7, with D possibly being TRBD2 (7 bases). The V gene's germline CDR1 is SGHRS and CDR2 YFSETQ. V lost 0 bases to trimming and J lost 3 bases, with 13 bases between them. This CDR3 region has 15 residues. The CDR3 region has the DNA TGCGCCAGCAGCTTGGAGGGGGGGCTCGTCTACGAGCAGTACTTC. It is translated as CASSLEGGLVYEQYF.

This rearrangement joins TRBV20-1 to TRBJ2-1; D not resolved. Per germline, CDR1 DFQATT and CDR2 SNEGSKA (reference sequence). V shed 6 bases and J shed 3 bases, with 18 bases lying between them. The CDR3 is 15 amino acids. CDR3 amino acids: CSAPLAGSRYNEQFF. As DNA, the CDR3 is TGCAGTGCCCCCTTGGCTGGGTCTCGCTACAATGAGCAGTTCTTC.

The rearrangement joins TRBV9 to TRBJ2-1; D remains unclear. Trimming took off 0 bases at V and 0 bases at J, with 4 bases between the two ends. Germline values: CDR1 SGDLS, CDR2 YYNGEE. This CDR3 has 14 amino acids. The CDR3: CASSVVASYNEQFF. Here the CDR3 DNA reads TGTGCCAGCAGCGTAGTGGCCTCCTACAATGAGCAGTTCTTC. The entire variable domain, with the rest obtained from reference TRBV9 and TRBJ2-1, is as follows: DSGVTQTPKHLITATGQRVTLRCSPRSGDLSVYWYQQSLDQGLQFLIQYYNGEERAKGNILERFSAQQFPDLHSELNLSSLELGDSALYFCASSVVASYNEQFFGPGTRLTVL.

The rearrangement joins TRBV7-8 to TRBJ2-7, with 9 nucleotides matching TRBD1. This CDR3 is built from 13 residues. CDR1 SGHVS and CDR2 FQNEAQ come from the germline V gene. V trimming: 5 bases; J trimming: 5 bases; junction bases outside the gene matches: 4. This CDR3 is CASSMGQGNEQYF. The DNA of the CDR3 is TGTGCCAGCAGCATGGGACAGGGAAACGAGCAGTACTTC.

The rearrangement joins TRBV9 to TRBJ2-2; perhaps TRBD2 as D (5 bases). The CDR3 runs 17 residues. Germline CDR1 SGDLS, CDR2 YYNGEE. The V and J ends lost 1 base and 1 base respectively, with 14 bases between them. As DNA, the CDR3 is TGTGCCAGCAGCGTACGCCTCGACGGGAAGAACACCGGGGAGCTGTTTTTT. It specifies CASSVRLDGKNTGELFF.

Only a few counts were recorded for this clonotype. The chain is built from TRBV19 and TRBJ2-2; TRBD2 agrees at 9 bases. CDR3 length: 16 amino acids. V lost 0 bases to trimming and J lost 6 bases; unmatched junction nucleotides: 5. Germline V gene lookup returns CDR1 LNHDA and CDR2 SQIVND (reference sequence). The CDR3 sequence: CASSIEAGGRAGELFF. The CDR3 DNA sequence: TGTGCCAGTAGTATAGAAGCGGGAGGCCGGGCCGGGGAGCTGTTTTTT.

This clonotype occurred many times. The genes are TRBV12-3 or TRBV12-4 and TRBJ2-3, with D possibly being TRBD1 (5 bases). Between the trimmed V and J ends, which lost 10 bases and 2 bases, there was a span of 16 bases. The CDR3 runs to 14 residues. The CDR3 DNA reads TGTGCCACCAAGTGGGGCGGACCCACAGATACGCAGTATTTT. It codes for CATKWGGPTDTQYF.

The sample holds a few counts of this clonotype. The genes are TRBV7-2 and TRBJ2-2, with 11 bases identical to TRBD2. Germline loops: CDR1 SGHTA, CDR2 FQGNSA. This CDR3 region has 16 residues. The junction had 6 bases not matched to a gene; V was cut back by 5 bases and J by 4 bases. The CDR3 DNA reads TGTGCCAGCAGCCTATTTAGCGGGAGGGTCACCGGGGAGCTGTTTTTT. Translating gives CASSLFSGRVTGELFF.

This clonotype has more than one count but fewer than ten. The J gene is TRBJ2-7, the V gene TRBV5-1; 9 bases line up with TRBD1. The germline V gene encodes CDR1 SGHRS and CDR2 YFSETQ. There are 15 residues in the CDR3. J lost 3 bases, V lost 4 bases, and 8 bases had no gene match. CDR3 sequence (DNA): TGCGCCAGCAGCAAGGGACAGGGACAAGGCTACGAGCAGTACTTC. This codes for CASSKGQGQGYEQYF. Variable domain in full (rest from reference TRBV5-1 and TRBJ2-7): KAGVTQTPRYLIKTRGQQVTLSCSPISGHRSVSWYQQTPGQGLQFLFEYFSETQRNKGNFPGRFSGRQFSNSRSEMNVSTLELGDSALYLCASSKGQGQGYEQYFGPGTRLTVT.

This clonotype appeared many times. The chain recombines TRBV7-2 with TRBJ2-5; 8 nucleotides agree with TRBD1. The germline CDR1 and CDR2 sequences are SGHTA and FQGNSA. The CDR3 contains 15 residues. The J segment lost 2 bases and the V segment lost 4 bases, leaving 6 bases of the junction unmatched. CDR3 residues: CASSSWTGIQETQYF. The CDR3 DNA reads TGTGCCAGCAGCTCTTGGACAGGGATACAAGAGACCCAGTACTTC.

This clonotype was picked up a small number of times. This chain joins TRBV14 and TRBJ2-7; 13 bases align to TRBD2. Germline V gene lookup returns CDR1 SGHDN and CDR2 FVKESK. The length of the CDR3 is 19 residues. With V trimmed by 0 bases and J by 1 base, 9 bases remained unmatched. In DNA form, the CDR3 reads TGTGCCAGCAGCCAAGATGAGACGCCGGGACTAGCGGGGTCCTACGAGCAGTACTTC. Its translation: CASSQDETPGLAGSYEQYF.

This clonotype was counted a few times. V is TRBV6-2 or TRBV6-3 and J is TRBJ1-2; 9 nucleotides line up with TRBD1. CDR1 is MNHEY, CDR2 SVGEGT, per germline. After removal of 2 bases from V and 5 bases from J, the junction contained 6 bases not matched to a gene. The CDR3 has 15 residues. CDR3 amino acids: CASSYGTGSRYGYTF. CDR3 sequence (DNA): TGTGCCAGCAGTTACGGGACAGGGTCGAGGTATGGCTACACCTTC.

This clonotype appeared a few times. The chain recombines TRBV2 with TRBJ2-7; 11 positions match TRBD2. This CDR3 is 14 amino acids long. Germline CDR1 is SNHLY and CDR2 is FYNNEI. V dropped 6 bases and J dropped 6; count of bases not matched to a gene: 7. The CDR3, as DNA: TGTGCCAGCAGAACTAGCGGGGGACCCCTCGAGCAGTACTTC. Protein sequence: CASRTSGGPLEQYF.

Concerning this clonotype itself: At one end the junction does not follow the germline gene, possibly because of a read error. The chain has TRBV5-1 and TRBJ2-2; D is uncertain. The germline gives CDR1 SGHRS, CDR2 YFSETQ. The CDR3 covers 13 residues. The CDR3 bases are TGCGCCACCAGCTTCGGTCAGCCCGGGGAGCTGTTTTTT. As protein: CATSFGQPGELFF.

V usage is TRBV20-1 and J usage is TRBJ2-7; D tentatively fits TRBD1 or TRBD2 (5 bases each). The length of the CDR3 is 11 residues. Germline V lookup: CDR1 DFQATT, CDR2 SNEGSKA (reference sequence). V lost 6 bases and J 4 bases, leaving 10 bases between the germline ends. CDR3 coding DNA: TGCAGTGCGCACGAGGGGTACGAGCAGTACTTC. Translating gives CSAHEGYEQYF.

The J gene is TRBJ2-7, the V gene TRBV18, with 8 bases fitting TRBD1. Germline V gene sequence: CDR1 KGHSH, CDR2 LQKENI. Unmatched junction bases numbered 3, after V lost 6 bases and J lost 5 bases. CDR3 length equals 12 residues. In DNA form, the CDR3 reads TGTGCCAGCTCCAAGACAGGGGACGAGCAGTACTTC. Amino acid sequence: CASSKTGDEQYF.

The V gene is TRBV12-3 or TRBV12-4, the J gene TRBJ2-3, with TRBD2 matching 11 bases. Trimming took 4 bases from V and 2 from J; bases not matched to a gene: 5. This CDR3 comprises 16 residues. The CDR3 loop reads CASSSLAGADTDTQYF. CDR3 DNA: TGTGCCAGCAGTTCACTAGCGGGGGCCGACACAGATACGCAGTATTTT.

The V gene is TRBV7-9, the J gene TRBJ2-7, with a weak D call TRBD2 (6 bases). V was pared by 5 bases and J by 7 bases, with 9 bases between. The germline V gene has CDR1 SEHNR and CDR2 FQNEAQ (reference sequence). The CDR3 sequence is 11 residues long. CDR3 protein: CASSGAGEQYF. In DNA form, the CDR3 reads TGTGCCAGCAGCGGGGCGGGGGAGCAGTACTTC. The entire variable domain, with the rest obtained from reference TRBV7-9 and TRBJ2-7, is as follows: DTGVSQNPRHKITKRGQNVTFRCDPISEHNRLYWYRQTLGQGPEFLTYFQNEAQLEKSRLLSDRFSAERPKGSFSTLEIQRTEQGDSAMYLCASSGAGEQYFGPGTRLTVT.

The chain joins TRBV5-1 to TRBJ2-3, with D perhaps given as TRBD1 or TRBD2 (6 bases each). V was trimmed by 4 bases and J by 5 bases, leaving 17 bases between them. The germline gives CDR1 SGHRS, CDR2 YFSETQ. CDR3 size: 15 residues. As DNA, the CDR3 is TGCGCCAGCAGCCCCGGGTCGGGGGCGAGAGATACGCAGTATTTT. Its translation: CASSPGSGARDTQYF.

V and J are TRBV7-9 and TRBJ2-4, with 8 bases aligning to TRBD1. This CDR3 is 14 amino acids long. With 5 bases clipped from V and 8 bases from J, the junction kept 8 bases outside the gene matches. Germline V CDR1 and CDR2: SEHNR, FQNEAQ (reference sequence). CDR3: CASSRKDRGDIQYF. CDR3 bases: TGTGCCAGCAGCCGCAAAGACAGGGGAGACATTCAGTACTTC.

The V gene is TRBV7-2, the J gene TRBJ2-5; D is perhaps TRBD2 (6 bases). This CDR3 spans 16 amino acids. Germline assignment: CDR1 SGHTA and CDR2 FQGNSA. With 6 bases removed from V and 2 bases from J, the gap between germline ends came to 19 bases. The CDR3 region is CASSHQVGGSQETQYF. For the CDR3, the DNA is TGTGCCAGCAGTCACCAAGTTGGGGGGAGTCAAGAGACCCAGTACTTC.

The V gene is TRBV6-1, the J gene TRBJ2-5; D unresolved. The V and J ends lost 6 bases and 5 bases respectively, with 13 bases between them. Germline assignment: CDR1 MNHNS and CDR2 SASEGT. The CDR3 length is 13 residues. CDR3 sequence (DNA): TGTGCCAGCAGCTCCGCAGTTTGGGAGACCCAGTACTTC. Its protein product is CASSSAVWETQYF.

The chain recombines TRBV7-8 with TRBJ2-3, with 8 bases fitting TRBD2. Germline loops: CDR1 SGHVS, CDR2 FQNEAQ. This CDR3 comprises 16 residues. The J segment lost 0 bases and the V segment lost 3 bases, leaving 5 bases of the junction unmatched. Here the CDR3 DNA reads TGTGCCAGCAGCTTTATTAGCGGGGCCAGCACAGATACGCAGTATTTT. Its protein product is CASSFISGASTDTQYF.

There are many counts of this clonotype. The chain links TRBV5-4 to TRBJ2-3, with unresolved D. The CDR3 loop spans 11 amino acids. Germline V CDR1 and CDR2: SGHNT, YYREEE (reference sequence). Trimming took 3 bases from V and 6 from J, leaving 5 bases between them. In DNA form, the CDR3 reads TGTGCCAGCAGCTCCGTGGATACGCAGTATTTT. Amino acids: CASSSVDTQYF.

This clonotype was counted at least ten times. The chain uses TRBV5-1 and TRBJ1-1, with a weak D call TRBD1 (5 bases). V was trimmed by 4 bases and J by 0 bases, leaving 10 bases between them. Germline V gene data show CDR1 as SGHRS and CDR2 as YFSETQ. The CDR3 sequence is 14 residues long. CDR3 in amino acids: CASSPGRLNTEAFF. For the CDR3, the DNA is TGCGCCAGCAGCCCGGGACGGTTGAACACTGAAGCTTTCTTT.

This clonotype was seen just once. CDR3 DNA sequence: TGTGCCAGTAGCTCCTCGGCAGGGGTCGGGGAGACCCAGTACTTC. Encoded protein: CASSSSAGVGETQYF. The chain uses TRBV19 and TRBJ2-5, with D possibly being TRBD1 (6 bases). Trimming took off 6 bases at V and 5 bases at J, with 19 bases between the two ends. Germline lookup yields CDR1 LNHDA and CDR2 SQIVND (reference sequence). CDR3 size: 15 residues. The full variable domain, rest sourced from reference TRBV19 and TRBJ2-5, is DGGITQSPKYLFRKEGQNVTLSCEQNLNHDAMYWYRQDPGQGLRLIYYSQIVNDFQKGDIAEGYSVSREKKESFPLTVTSAQKNPTAFYLCASSSSAGVGETQYFGPGTRLLVL.